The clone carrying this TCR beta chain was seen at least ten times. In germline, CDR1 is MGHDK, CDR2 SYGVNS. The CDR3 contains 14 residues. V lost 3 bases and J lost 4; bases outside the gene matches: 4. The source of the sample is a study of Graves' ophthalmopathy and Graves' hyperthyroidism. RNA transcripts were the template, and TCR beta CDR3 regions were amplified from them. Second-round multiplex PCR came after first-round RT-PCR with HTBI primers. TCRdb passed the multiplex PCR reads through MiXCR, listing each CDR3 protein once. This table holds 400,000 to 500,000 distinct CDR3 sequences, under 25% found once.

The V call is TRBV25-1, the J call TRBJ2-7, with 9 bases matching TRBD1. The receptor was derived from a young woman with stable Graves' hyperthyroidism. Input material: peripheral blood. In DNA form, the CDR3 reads TGTGCCAGCAGTGACGGGACAGGGAAATACGAGCAGTACTTC. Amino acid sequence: CASSDGTGKYEQYF.